A single sample is the source of the 26 T cell receptor beta chains below, sequenced in a study of GPR56 and killer-like receptors on CD4 memory cells (dated by TCRdb to the late 2010s). Sequencer: Illumina HiSeq 2500. TCRdb reprocessed the reads, so every CDR3 protein sequence counts as one entry and DNA is not shown. The table for this sample shows around 2,000 distinct CDR3 sequences. Together, the top ten hold over 4% of the sample. Prior to TCRbeta sequencing, five KLR/GPR56-defined CD4+ populations were enriched by fluorescence-activated cell sorting. Sequenced: memory CD4+ T cells from blood. These receptors all stem from a human donor in good health.

By frequency, this clonotype registers large. The chain recombines TRBV7-2 with TRBJ2-2. From germline, CDR1 is SGHTA and CDR2 FQGNSA. The CDR3 is 13 amino acids. This chain's CDR3 is CASSLSLGRELFF.

This clonotype registers medium-sized by frequency. This chain connects TRBV12-3 or TRBV12-4 to TRBJ2-5; TCRdb designates TRBD1, a call that cannot be tested without DNA. The CDR3 has 15 residues. CDR3 amino acids: CASSLAGPGQETQYF.

The rearrangement links TRBV4-2 to TRBJ2-3; TCRdb picks TRBD2, but there is no DNA to check that call. CDR3 length: 19 amino acids. The V gene's germline CDR1 is LGHNA and CDR2 YNFKEQ. CDR3: CASSQDFGRRDLVRYTQYF.

V and J are TRBV10-3 and TRBJ2-2; TCRdb's assignment of TRBD2 cannot be checked, as there is no DNA. The germline V gene encodes CDR1 ENHRY and CDR2 SYGVKD. The CDR3 is 17 amino acids. The CDR3 reads CAISESLAGGVGGELFF.

This clonotype ranks as medium-sized in terms of frequency. The genes are TRBV6-5 and TRBJ1-1. This CDR3 contains 15 residues. Looked up from germline, CDR1 is MNHEY and CDR2 is SVGAGI. The CDR3 sequence is CASSYASFGNTEAFF.

By frequency, this clonotype is large (0.1 to 1%). The rearrangement joins TRBV6-1 to TRBJ2-5; TCRdb gives TRBD2 as the D gene, but with no DNA this cannot be confirmed. Germline CDR1 reads MNHNS; CDR2 reads SASEGT. This CDR3 spans 19 amino acids. The CDR3 sequence is CASSETQRGRSGGGGTQYF.

V usage is TRBV20-1 and J usage is TRBJ2-3; TCRdb's D call, TRBD1, is unchecked because there is no DNA. The CDR3 is 14 residues long. CDR1 is DFQATT and CDR2 is SNEGSKA in the germline V gene (reference sequence). CDR3: CSAPRPGAGDTQYF.

This clonotype is classed as medium-sized by frequency. The chain uses TRBV6-6 and TRBJ2-3; without DNA, the TCRdb call of TRBD1 cannot be checked. The V gene's germline CDR1 is MNHNY and CDR2 SVGAGI (reference sequence). The CDR3 sequence is 14 residues long. The CDR3 loop reads CASSSWDTTDTQYF.

Frequency places this clonotype as large. The V and J genes are TRBV6-1 and TRBJ2-5; the TCRdb call, TRBD2, lacks DNA for checking. The CDR3 spans 12 residues. Germline-derived CDR1 and CDR2 are MNHNS and SASEGT. CDR3 loop: CASGTSGGPQYF.

V gene TRBV15 combines with J gene TRBJ1-6; TCRdb reports TRBD1, a call that lacks DNA to check it against. Germline CDR1 is LNHNV and CDR2 is YYDKDF (reference sequence). The CDR3 has 16 residues. The chain's CDR3 is CATSRDHRGRDSPLHF.

This clonotype is called medium-sized based on its frequency. This chain joins TRBV9 and TRBJ2-5; TCRdb designates TRBD1, a call that cannot be tested without DNA. Germline V gives CDR1 SGDLS, CDR2 YYNGEE. CDR3 length: 22 residues. Here the CDR3 reads CASSVGTPAMTLARDSLETQYF.

The V call is TRBV20-1, the J call TRBJ1-1. Germline loops: CDR1 DFQATT, CDR2 SNEGSKA (reference sequence). The CDR3 totals 11 residues. This chain's CDR3 is CSARDIGEAFF.

This clonotype counts as medium-sized by frequency. The chain recombines TRBV7-2 with TRBJ2-6; TCRdb calls TRBD2, which cannot be checked without DNA. CDR1 and CDR2 (germline): SGHTA, FQGNSA. The CDR3 has 15 amino acids. The CDR3 loop reads CASSRDFSGANVLTF.

This clonotype is deemed medium-sized by its frequency. The chain carries TRBV7-2 and TRBJ2-7; without DNA, the TCRdb call of TRBD2 cannot be checked. The CDR3 loop spans 15 amino acids. The germline gives CDR1 SGHTA, CDR2 FQGNSA. This chain's CDR3 is CASSRGGSTSYEQYF.

Judged by frequency, this clonotype is medium-sized. V is TRBV29-1 and J is TRBJ2-2; TCRdb calls TRBD1, which cannot be checked without DNA. Germline lookup yields CDR1 SQVTM and CDR2 ANQGSEA. This CDR3 comprises 14 residues. This CDR3 reads CSVGRQGNTGELFF.

Frequency places this clonotype as large. The chain is built from TRBV19 and TRBJ2-1; TCRdb calls TRBD1, which cannot be checked without DNA. Germline CDR1 is LNHDA and CDR2 is SQIVND (reference sequence). The length of the CDR3 is 18 residues. This chain's CDR3 is CASSIDRPRTGQLNEQFF.

The V call is TRBV6-6, the J call TRBJ2-1; TCRdb designates TRBD2, a call that cannot be tested without DNA. Per germline, CDR1 MNHNY and CDR2 SVGAGI (reference sequence). This CDR3 is built from 17 residues. CDR3 sequence: CASSLGLAGGPVDEQFF.

The gene calls are TRBV7-9 and TRBJ2-1; TCRdb returns TRBD1, unconfirmable since there is no DNA. The germline gives CDR1 SEHNR, CDR2 FQNEAQ (reference sequence). This CDR3 is 15 amino acids long. The CDR3 loop reads CASSLSGGARNEQFF.

This rearrangement joins TRBV11-3 to TRBJ1-2; there is no DNA to check the TCRdb D call of TRBD1. This CDR3 is built from 14 residues. Germline lookup yields CDR1 SGHNT and CDR2 YENEEA. CDR3 sequence reads: CASSLDGTGNGYTF.

V is TRBV19 and J is TRBJ2-3; checking the TCRdb D call of TRBD1 is not possible without DNA. Germline V gene lookup returns CDR1 LNHDA and CDR2 SQIVND (reference sequence). This CDR3 is 16 amino acids long. The CDR3 protein is CASSATRQGHTDTQYF.

The rearrangement uses TRBV20-1 and TRBJ2-7; TCRdb outputs TRBD2, but without DNA this stays unchecked. Germline lookup yields CDR1 DFQATT and CDR2 SNEGSKA (reference sequence). This CDR3 is built from 13 residues. The CDR3 region is CSARGTSPYEQYF.

The chain joins TRBV9 to TRBJ2-1; TCRdb selects TRBD2, and the lack of DNA leaves this call unchecked. The length of the CDR3 is 15 residues. Germline assignment: CDR1 SGDLS and CDR2 YYNGEE. The CDR3 loop reads CASSVGLAGYNEQFF.

Judged by frequency, this clonotype is medium-sized (0.01 to 0.1%). The rearrangement links TRBV5-4 to TRBJ1-4; TCRdb calls TRBD1, which cannot be checked without DNA. The CDR3 runs 14 residues. The germline CDR1 and CDR2 sequences are SGHNT and YYREEE (reference sequence). The CDR3 spells CASSLAGGGEKLFF.

This clonotype is called medium-sized (0.01 to 0.1%) based on its frequency. V is TRBV5-4 and J is TRBJ2-7; without DNA, the TCRdb call of TRBD2 cannot be checked. CDR1 and CDR2 from the germline V gene are SGHNT and YYREEE (reference sequence). The CDR3 runs to 15 residues. The CDR3 loop reads CASSFGTASSYEQYF.

The chain uses TRBV11-2 and TRBJ2-1. The CDR3 totals 17 residues. Germline V gene data show CDR1 as SGHAT and CDR2 as FQNNGV. The CDR3 loop reads CASSFQSSGGSYNEQFF.

V and J are TRBV20-1 and TRBJ2-2. This CDR3 contains 12 residues. CDR1 is DFQATT, CDR2 SNEGSKA, per germline (reference sequence). The CDR3 here is CSARWGTGELFF.